This T cell receptor (beta chain) was recorded in a study of regulatory T cells in long-lasting Graves disease. Time point in this sample: persistent/refractory GD, antithyroid drugs over 5 years with positive TRAb. With RNA extracted from PBMCs as input, the TCR library was made. V lost 3 bases and J lost 1, with 25 bases in between. This CDR3 has 19 amino acids. CDR1 and CDR2 from the germline V gene are MGHDK and SYGVNS. Sequencing libraries for TCR beta were prepared with iRepertoire HTBI primers and Arm-PCR of CDR3 regions. TCRdb fed the multiplex PCR reads into MiXCR, producing one record per CDR3 protein. The sample contains 400,000 or so distinct CDR3 sequences, about a quarter of which appear only once.

V is TRBV25-1 and J is TRBJ2-7, with D possibly being TRBD2 (6 bases). The sequencing here drew on peripheral blood mononuclear cells (PBMCs), taken when the disease was refractory, from a patient treated with antithyroid drugs. This TCR was recovered from a female donor with Graves disease. The CDR3 DNA follows: TGTGCCAGCAGTGACGGGGGACGGAAGGACGTACCGGTTTCCTACGAGCAGTACTTC. It translates to CASSDGGRKDVPVSYEQYF.